The next 4 T cell receptor beta chains were all read from a single sample in a study of identical twins. TCRdb reprocessed the 5' RACE reads with MiXCR, giving one entry per CDR3 protein. The repertoire holds about 570,000 distinct CDR3 sequences, with just under 10% as singletons. Separately, the same data were catalogued under a study of yellow fever vaccine responses in identical twins.

Sequenced: PBMCs. These receptors all stem from a woman younger than 30 in good health.

This clonotype has ten or more counts. The V gene is TRBV7-3, the J gene TRBJ1-1, with D possibly TRBD1 on 6 matching bases. This CDR3 region has 13 residues. In germline, CDR1 is SGHTA, CDR2 FQGTGA. V was pared by 3 bases and J by 1 base, with 6 bases between. CDR3 in DNA: TGTGCCAGCAGCTTGGACAGGAACACTGAAGCTTTCTTT. Translated: CASSLDRNTEAFF.

About this clonotype: A read error may be the cause here, since a much bigger clone is one base away. V and J are TRBV24-1 and TRBJ1-6; tentative D call: TRBD1 (5 bases). The germline V gene encodes CDR1 KGHDR and CDR2 SFDVKD. The CDR3 spans 14 residues. The CDR3 bases are TGTGCCACCCGACGGGGGACTCTGGGTTCACACCTCCACTTT. The encoded protein is CATRRGTLGSHLHF.

This clonotype was found many times. The rearrangement links TRBV15 to TRBJ2-3; no reliable D call. V lost 2 bases and J lost 0, with 9 bases in between. The CDR3 totals 15 residues. Germline CDR1 and CDR2: LNHNV and YYDKDF (reference sequence). The CDR3 region is CATSRLSLSTDTQYF. In DNA form, the CDR3 reads TGTGCCACCAGCAGACTGTCTCTAAGCACAGATACGCAGTATTTT.

The CDR3 DNA reads as TGTGCCAGCAGCTCCAGGGGGCGGCTGGACTACGAGCAGTACTTC. It specifies CASSSRGRLDYEQYF. The V and J genes are TRBV7-9 and TRBJ2-7; 8 bases match TRBD1. V shed 4 bases and J 3 bases; nucleotides not matched to a gene: 8. Germline CDR1 SEHNR, CDR2 FQNEAQ (reference sequence). This CDR3 spans 15 amino acids.